This T cell receptor beta chain was documented in a study of T-cell reconstitution after alpha-beta-depleted transplantation in children. Study-wide results and limits: Newly produced T cells mostly accounted for T-cell counts and diversity one year post-transplant.

At least ten counts were recorded for this clonotype. What it binds is unknown. Germline CDR1 and CDR2: SGDLS and YYNGEE. CDR3 length equals 16 residues. Germline trimming cut 1 base from V and 4 bases from J; bases unmatched to any gene: 10. Using unique molecular identifiers, the investigators prepared the TCRbeta library. TCRdb itself ran the PCR reads through MiXCR, one entry per CDR3 protein. The sample has about 490,000 distinct CDR3 sequences, 10% seen once. This chain connects TRBV9 to TRBJ1-2, with 7 bases aligning to TRBD1. The sample here was PBMCs, taken before TCRalphabeta/CD19-depleted stem cell transplant. This receptor was identified in a child aged 2 to 10 with inherited bone marrow failure, due to receive a stem cell transplant. CDR3 amino acids: CASSVKRGQPLYGYTF. The DNA for the CDR3 is TGTGCCAGCAGCGTAAAAAGGGGACAGCCGCTCTATGGCTACACCTTC. Drawing the rest from reference TRBV9 and TRBJ1-2, the complete variable domain is DSGVTQTPKHLITATGQRVTLRCSPRSGDLSVYWYQQSLDQGLQFLIQYYNGEERAKGNILERFSAQQFPDLHSELNLSSLELGDSALYFCASSVKRGQPLYGYTFGSGTRLTVV.